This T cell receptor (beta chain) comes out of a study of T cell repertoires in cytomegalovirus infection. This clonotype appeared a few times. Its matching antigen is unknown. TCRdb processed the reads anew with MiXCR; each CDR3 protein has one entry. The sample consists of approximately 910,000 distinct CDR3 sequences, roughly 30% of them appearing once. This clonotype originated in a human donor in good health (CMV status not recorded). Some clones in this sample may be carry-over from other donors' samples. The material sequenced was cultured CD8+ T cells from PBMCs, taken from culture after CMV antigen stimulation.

This chain's CDR3 is CASSQVPNNFNEQFF. The CDR3 nucleotides read TGTGCCAGCAGCCAAGTCCCAAACAATTTTAATGAGCAGTTCTTC. The chain has TRBV4-2 and TRBJ2-1; D uncertain. The V end was cut by 1 base, the J end by 7 bases, with 14 bases between. The CDR3 loop spans 15 amino acids. CDR1 LGHNA and CDR2 YNFKEQ come from the germline V gene.